This TCR beta chain was retrieved from a study of T cells in Graves' hyperthyroidism and ophthalmopathy. Study-level results: The model predicted ophthalmopathy a median roughly 6.5 months before onset. Ophthalmopathy could be told apart from stable hyperthyroidism with a 13 V-J model.

The germline CDR1 and CDR2 sequences are SNHLY and FYNNEI. V lost 8 bases to trimming and J lost 5 bases; unmatched junction nucleotides: 11. The CDR3 has 14 amino acids. Authors of the study amplified TCR beta CDR3 regions from RNA transcripts. The TCR CDR3 first-round RT-PCR relied on the HTBI primer set. TCRdb re-analysed the multiplex PCR reads in MiXCR, keeping a single row per CDR3 protein. The sample has around 200,000 distinct CDR3 sequences, 17% seen once. At least ten counts were recorded for this clonotype. Its antigen is undetermined. The clonotype was recovered from a woman aged 45-59 years with Graves' hyperthyroidism. V gene TRBV2 combines with J gene TRBJ2-7; the match to TRBD2 covers 8 bases. Sequencing was performed on blood. CDR3 bases: TGTGCCAGCCGGAGGCGGGGGGCCTTGAACGAGCAGTACTTC. This translates into CASRRRGALNEQYF.